These 7 T cell receptor beta chains originate from one sample sequenced in a study of T cells in Graves' hyperthyroidism and ophthalmopathy. Authors of the study amplified TCR beta CDR3 regions from RNA transcripts. A first-round RT-PCR of the TCR CDR3 used the HTBI primer set. Using its own MiXCR run on the multiplex PCR reads, TCRdb lists one record per CDR3 protein. The data show over 550,000 distinct CDR3 sequences, roughly 17% seen once. Sequencing was done on a sample of blood. The source of these receptors is a woman aged 18-30 years with Graves' hyperthyroidism.

This clonotype was found many times. The V call is TRBV2, the J call TRBJ2-7, with TRBD2 as a possible D gene (6 bases). CDR1 is SNHLY, CDR2 FYNNEI, per germline. Trimming shortened V by 1 base and J by 6 bases, and 13 bases separated the two germline ends. This CDR3 is 14 amino acids long. CDR3 coding DNA: TGTGCCAGCAGTGAAGGTGGAGGGAAGGGCGAGCAGTACTTC. This gives the protein CASSEGGGKGEQYF. Full variable domain (outside the CDR3, taken from reference TRBV2 and TRBJ2-7): EPEVTQTPSHQVTQMGQEVILRCVPISNHLYFYWYRQILGQKVEFLVSFYNNEISEKSEIFDDQFSVERPDGSNFTLKIRSTKLEDSAMYFCASSEGGGKGEQYFGPGTRLTVT.

This clonotype appeared many times. V is TRBV7-8 and J is TRBJ1-2; 7 bases are a match to TRBD1. This CDR3 is 13 amino acids long. V lost 1 base and J lost 7; bases outside the gene matches: 3. Germline V gene lookup returns CDR1 SGHVS and CDR2 FQNEAQ. The CDR3 nucleotides read TGTGCCAGCAGCTTAGTCCAGGGGGGTGGCTACACCTTC. Encoded protein: CASSLVQGGGYTF.

In this sample, this clonotype turned up many times. The chain carries TRBV20-1 and TRBJ2-5; TRBD1 matches 9 bases. The CDR3 loop spans 16 amino acids. V shed 1 base, J shed 5 bases, and the junction held 11 bases outside the gene matches. The germline CDR1 and CDR2 sequences are DFQATT and SNEGSKA (reference sequence). CDR3 in DNA: TGCAGTGCTAGAGGCGGGACAGGGAGAAGGTCGGAGACCCAGTACTTC. It translates to CSARGGTGRRSETQYF.

This clonotype was recorded at least ten times. The chain joins TRBV7-2 to TRBJ2-1, with 10 bases matching TRBD1. Germline CDR1 SGHTA, CDR2 FQGNSA. The CDR3 has 15 residues. Unmatched junction bases numbered 4, after V lost 5 bases and J lost 3 bases. CDR3 protein: CASSMRDRGYNEQFF. DNA of the CDR3: TGTGCCAGCAGCATGCGGGACAGGGGCTACAATGAGCAGTTCTTC.

The chain couples TRBV5-1 to TRBJ2-4; 11 nucleotides line up with TRBD2. The V gene's germline CDR1 is SGHRS and CDR2 YFSETQ. V gave up 0 bases and J gave up 0 bases; unmatched junction bases: 2. This CDR3 contains 17 residues. The CDR3 loop is CASSLGGLAAAKNIQYF. DNA for the CDR3: TGCGCCAGCAGCTTGGGGGGACTAGCGGCAGCCAAAAACATTCAGTACTTC.

This clonotype was observed at least ten times. A junction boundary mismatches the germline segment, possibly from a read error. The V gene is TRBV6-1, the J gene TRBJ2-1; 9 bases line up with TRBD2. Germline loops: CDR1 MNHNS, CDR2 SASEGT. The CDR3 spans 14 residues. CDR3 amino acids: CASSTGTSYDEQFF. In DNA form, the CDR3 reads TGTGCCAGCAGCACCGGGACTAGCTACGATGAGCAGTTCTTC.

Points on this clonotype: Germline and junction disagree at one end, which may indicate a read error. DNA for the CDR3: TGCAGTGCTGGAGATGGCCCGAGAGGTCAGCCCCAGCATTTT. Amino acid sequence: CSAGDGPRGQPQHF. The chain combines TRBV20-1 with TRBJ1-5; D unresolved. There are 14 residues in the CDR3. Germline-derived CDR1 and CDR2 are DFQATT and SNEGSKA (reference sequence).